The 24 T cell receptor beta chains below were found in one sample sequenced in a study of radiation and T cells in renal cell carcinoma. Time point denoted: baseline pretreatment blood. The treatment: 15 Gy SBRT to primary tumor, nephrectomy 4 weeks later. The repertoire was sequenced with immunoSEQ multiplex PCR; TCRdb's copy has only in-frame clones and lacks some. The table lists approximately 140,000 clones, about 88% of them singletons, with around 4.1% in the top ten. The specimen comprised blood, sampled from a patient whose treatment included radiotherapy and nephrectomy. The receptors come from a woman aged 70-85 years with renal cell carcinoma.

This clone was recorded only once. The chain carries TRBV6-5 and TRBJ1-1; D call uncertain. V gave up 6 bases and J gave up 4 bases, with 15 bases separating them. Germline V gene lookup returns CDR1 MNHEY and CDR2 SVGAGI. The CDR3 sequence is 14 residues long. The CDR3 DNA sequence: TGTGCCAGCAGCTTGGACCGGAAGGTCACTGAAGCTTTCTTT. Protein sequence: CASSLDRKVTEAFF.

The chain combines TRBV9 with TRBJ1-6; unclear D gene. Trimming took off 0 bases at V and 10 bases at J, with 8 bases between the two ends. This CDR3 spans 13 amino acids. Per the germline V gene, CDR1 is SGDLS and CDR2 is YYNGEE. For the CDR3, the DNA is TGTGCCAGCAGCGTAGGAACAGAGTCACCCCTCCACTTT. This encodes CASSVGTESPLHF.

The chain joins TRBV11-2 to TRBJ2-1; 8 nucleotides agree with TRBD1. There are 15 residues in the CDR3. V shed 1 base and J 7 bases; nucleotides not matched to a gene: 6. Germline CDR1 SGHAT, CDR2 FQNNGV. The chain's CDR3 is CASSLGQGIFNEQFF. CDR3 in DNA: TGTGCCAGCAGCTTAGGACAGGGGATCTTTAATGAGCAGTTCTTC. The entire variable domain, with the rest obtained from reference TRBV11-2 and TRBJ2-1, is as follows: EAGVAQSPRYKIIEKRQSVAFWCNPISGHATLYWYQQILGQGPKLLIQFQNNGVVDDSQLPKDRFSAERLKGVDSTLKIQPAKLEDSAVYLCASSLGQGIFNEQFFGPGTRLTVL.

The chain carries TRBV30 and TRBJ1-4; D gene uncertain. The CDR3 extends over 15 amino acids. V shed 2 bases and J shed 5 bases, with 15 bases lying between them. Germline V lookup: CDR1 GTSNPN, CDR2 SVGIG (reference sequence). The CDR3, as DNA: TGTGCCTGGAGTTTACCCGGACGGAAAAATGAAAAACTGTTTTTT. It specifies CAWSLPGRKNEKLFF.

The chain has TRBV28 and TRBJ1-5; no firm D call. The germline V gene has CDR1 MDHEN and CDR2 SYDVKM. V was shortened by 6 bases and J by 5 bases, with 11 bases between the two germline ends. The CDR3 has 13 residues. The CDR3 sequence is CASSLSRDQPQHF. The CDR3 nucleotides are TGTGCCAGCAGCCTTTCGCGGGATCAGCCCCAGCATTTT.

This clone was observed a single time. The chain links TRBV6-4 to TRBJ2-7; 11 bases are shared with TRBD2. Germline CDR1 and CDR2: MRHNA and SNTAGT. The CDR3 is 15 residues long. With V trimmed by 0 bases and J by 12 bases, 10 bases remained unmatched. In DNA, the CDR3 is TGTGCCAGCAGTGACTCTACTAGCGGGGGCCCCCTAGGGTACTTC. Translation gives CASSDSTSGGPLGYF.

This rearrangement joins TRBV6-1 to TRBJ2-2; D unresolved. V shed 1 base and J shed 4 bases, with 7 bases lying between them. CDR3 length: 14 residues. In germline, CDR1 is MNHNS, CDR2 SASEGT. The CDR3 sequence: CASSEGAVTGELFF. CDR3 sequence (DNA): TGTGCCAGCAGTGAAGGGGCAGTCACCGGGGAGCTGTTTTTT.

The chain combines TRBV6-1 with TRBJ1-5, with 7 bases that match TRBD1. The V gene end was trimmed by 7 bases and the J gene end by 9 bases; junction bases not matched to a gene: 9. Germline CDR1 MNHNS, CDR2 SASEGT. The CDR3 consists of 13 residues. The CDR3 region has the DNA TGTGCCAGCACGGGACAGACGGACCTGCCCCAGCATTTT. Residues: CASTGQTDLPQHF.

The rearrangement links TRBV7-2 to TRBJ1-1; no firm D call. The germline V and J ends were trimmed by 5 bases and 2 bases, with 9 bases remaining between them. This CDR3 contains 13 residues. From germline, CDR1 is SGHTA and CDR2 FQGNSA. The CDR3 sequence is CASSREINTEAFF. Here the CDR3 DNA reads TGTGCCAGCAGCAGGGAAATCAACACTGAAGCTTTCTTT.

This clone has just one count. The rearrangement links TRBV7-9 to TRBJ1-6; 9 bases align to TRBD1. Germline CDR1 SEHNR, CDR2 FQNEAQ (reference sequence). Trimming at V came to 5 bases and at J to 8 bases, leaving 7 bases not matched to a gene. This CDR3 region has 15 residues. For the CDR3, the DNA is TGTGCCAGCAGCCAAACAGGGGGCGTTGATTCACCCCTCCACTTT. Its translation is CASSQTGGVDSPLHF.

This chain connects TRBV10-3 to TRBJ1-3, with D hard to call. The CDR3 runs to 15 residues. Germline V gene sequence: CDR1 ENHRY, CDR2 SYGVKD. The V end lost 3 bases, the J end lost 0 bases, and 9 bases lay between the germline ends. CDR3 in amino acids: CAISERVPSGNTIYF. CDR3 nucleotide sequence: TGTGCCATCAGTGAACGGGTCCCCTCTGGAAACACCATATATTTT.

This clone occurred a few times. The chain employs TRBV27 and TRBJ2-7; 7 positions match TRBD1. There are 11 residues in the CDR3. Germline V CDR1 and CDR2: MNHEY, SMNVEV (reference sequence). The ends lost 8 bases at V and 7 bases at J; junction bases unmatched: 5. CDR3 loop: CASHRGGEQYF. In nucleotides, the CDR3 is TGTGCCAGCCACAGGGGCGGTGAGCAGTACTTC.

The V gene is TRBV5-8, the J gene TRBJ1-2; D remains ambiguous. This CDR3 contains 15 residues. V lost 0 bases, J lost 4 bases, and 13 bases lay in between. CDR1 and CDR2 from the germline V gene are SGHTS and YDEGEE. CDR3: CASSLDVPTFYGYTF. CDR3 sequence (DNA): TGTGCCAGCAGCTTGGATGTTCCTACCTTCTATGGCTACACCTTC.

The V call is TRBV5-8, the J call TRBJ1-2; TRBD1 agrees at 8 bases. Per the germline V gene, CDR1 is SGHTS and CDR2 is YDEGEE. This CDR3 spans 15 amino acids. Losses at the gene ends were 4 bases for V and 3 bases for J; bases not matched to a gene: 8. The CDR3 reads CASSPRGQGDYGYTF. As DNA, the CDR3 is TGTGCCAGCAGCCCTAGAGGACAGGGAGACTATGGCTACACCTTC.

Comments on this clone: The same CDR3 also results from other DNA sequences found in this sample. The chain uses TRBV28 and TRBJ1-1; no clear D gene. CDR1 and CDR2 from the germline V gene are MDHEN and SYDVKM. The length of the CDR3 is 14 residues. V gave up 0 bases and J gave up 2 bases, with 7 bases separating them. This CDR3 is CASSLWGGNTEAFF. In DNA form, the CDR3 reads TGTGCCAGCAGTTTATGGGGCGGCAACACTGAAGCTTTCTTT.

The J gene is TRBJ2-3, the V gene TRBV14, with a possible D match to TRBD1 (6 bases). Germline V lookup: CDR1 SGHDN, CDR2 FVKESK. CDR3 size: 15 residues. Between the trimmed V and J ends, which lost 5 bases and 6 bases, there was a span of 18 bases. In nucleotides, the CDR3 is TGTGCCAGCAGCGGTGTCAGGGGTTTTTCGGATACGCAGTATTTT. It codes for CASSGVRGFSDTQYF.

The genes are TRBV7-2 and TRBJ1-5; 7 nucleotides align to TRBD1. CDR3 size: 15 residues. With 5 bases clipped from V and 6 bases from J, the junction kept 10 bases outside the gene matches. CDR1 and CDR2 from the germline V gene are SGHTA and FQGNSA. In DNA, the CDR3 is TGTGCCAGCAGCCCAGGACAGGCAGGGATTCAGCCCCAGCATTTT. Amino acids: CASSPGQAGIQPQHF. Together with reference TRBV7-2 and TRBJ1-5, the CDR3 gives the full variable domain: GAGVSQSPSNKVTEKGKDVELRCDPISGHTALYWYRQSLGQGLEFLIYFQGNSAPDKSGLPSDRFSAERTGGSVSTLTIQRTQQEDSAVYLCASSPGQAGIQPQHFGDGTRLSIL.

The chain couples TRBV25-1 to TRBJ2-7, with a possible D match to TRBD2 (6 bases). In germline, CDR1 is MGHDK, CDR2 SYGVNS. Trimming stripped 0 bases from V and 4 bases from J, with 7 bases between. The CDR3 is 13 residues long. The CDR3 DNA reads as TGTGCCAGCAGTGAATACGGGGGTTACGAGCAGTACTTC. Its protein is CASSEYGGYEQYF.

The rearrangement joins TRBV30 to TRBJ2-1; 12 bases map to TRBD2. This CDR3 contains 20 residues. The V segment lost 3 bases and the J segment 4 bases; nucleotides outside the gene matches: 19. Looked up from germline, CDR1 is GTSNPN and CDR2 is SVGIG (reference sequence). The CDR3 DNA reads as TGTGCCTGGAGGACCACCGGGACTAGCGGGTATAGCGACCCTTACAATGAGCAGTTCTTC. This gives the protein CAWRTTGTSGYSDPYNEQFF.

This clone has only a few counts. The chain employs TRBV5-6 and TRBJ2-2, with 10 bases matching TRBD1. This CDR3 region has 14 residues. The junction had 2 bases not matched to a gene; V was cut back by 4 bases and J by 5 bases. CDR1 and CDR2 (germline): SGHDT, YYEEEE. The CDR3 region has the DNA TGTGCCAGCAGCATGGGACAGGGGACCGGGGAGCTGTTTTTT. It translates to CASSMGQGTGELFF.

This chain joins TRBV7-9 and TRBJ1-1; no clear D gene. The germline V gene has CDR1 SEHNR and CDR2 FQNEAQ (reference sequence). The V and J ends lost 7 bases and 7 bases respectively, with 16 bases between them. The CDR3 contains 13 residues. CDR3 sequence (DNA): TGTGCCAGCAACCGAATCTTGCGGGGTGAAGCTTTCTTT. Encoded protein: CASNRILRGEAFF.

The table lists this clone with a few counts. The CDR3 DNA reads as TGTGCCAGCAGCTTACCTGGCGGCTTGAACACTGAAGCTTTCTTT. This sequence encodes CASSLPGGLNTEAFF. V usage is TRBV7-9 and J usage is TRBJ1-1, with D unclear. There are 15 residues in the CDR3. The germline V gene encodes CDR1 SEHNR and CDR2 FQNEAQ (reference sequence). V shed 2 bases and J shed 0 bases, with 10 bases lying between them.

The gene calls are TRBV7-3 and TRBJ2-2; 11 positions agree with TRBD2. Germline V CDR1 and CDR2: SGHTA, FQGTGA. V lost 5 bases, J lost 7 bases, and 6 bases stayed unmatched. This CDR3 spans 15 amino acids. This chain's CDR3 is CASSKTSGDLGELFF. CDR3 nucleotides: TGTGCCAGCAGCAAGACTAGCGGGGACCTCGGGGAGCTGTTTTTT.

V and J are TRBV11-1 and TRBJ2-7; possible D gene TRBD2, 5 bases. Trimming removed 5 bases at V and 2 bases at J, with 16 bases between. Germline V CDR1 and CDR2: SGHAT, FQDESV (reference sequence). This CDR3 is built from 15 residues. Written as DNA, the CDR3 is TGTGCCAGCAGCCGACCGGCGCAGGAGGCCTACGAGCAGTACTTC. It encodes CASSRPAQEAYEQYF.